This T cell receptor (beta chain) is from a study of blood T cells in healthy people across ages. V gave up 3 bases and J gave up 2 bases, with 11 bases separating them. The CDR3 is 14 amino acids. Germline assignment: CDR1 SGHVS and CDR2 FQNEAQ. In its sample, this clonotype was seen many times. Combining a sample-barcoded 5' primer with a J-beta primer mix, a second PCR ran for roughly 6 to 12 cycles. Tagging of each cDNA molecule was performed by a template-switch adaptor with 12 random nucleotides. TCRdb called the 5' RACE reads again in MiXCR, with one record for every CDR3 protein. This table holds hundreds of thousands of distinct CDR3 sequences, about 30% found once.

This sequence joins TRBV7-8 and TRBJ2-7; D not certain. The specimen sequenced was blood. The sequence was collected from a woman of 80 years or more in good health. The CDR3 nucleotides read TGTGCCAGCAGCTTGAGCAGCGCTGCCTACGAGCAGTACTTC. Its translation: CASSLSSAAYEQYF.